This passage covers 8 T cell receptor beta chains from one sample sequenced in a study of blood T cell repertoires in COVID-19 (dated by TCRdb to 2020 to 2021). The library came from the immunoSEQ multiplex PCR assay. The immuneACCESS repertoire file appears here via TCRdb, limited to in-frame rearrangements. These files lack a portion of the clones; in checked studies, under half of the deficit traces to unresolved V genes, and the cause of the others is not known. Recorded for this sample are about 120,000 clones; roughly four fifths of them occurred a single time. Together, the top ten hold 9.5% to 13% of the sample. Sample: peripheral blood. The receptors originated from a human donor in a cohort sampled during active COVID-19.

The chain carries TRBV7-2 and TRBJ2-5, with 16 bases lining up with TRBD2. The germline gives CDR1 SGHTA, CDR2 FQGNSA. The V gene end was trimmed by 5 bases and the J gene end by 5 bases; junction bases not matched to a gene: 5. The length of the CDR3 is 16 residues. The CDR3, as DNA: TGTGCCAGCAGCGTGGGACTAGCGGGGGGGCAGGAGACCCAGTACTTC. Translating it yields CASSVGLAGGQETQYF.

The rearrangement links TRBV6-1 to TRBJ1-1, with a possible D match to TRBD1 (5 bases). The V gene's germline CDR1 is MNHNS and CDR2 SASEGT. This CDR3 is built from 13 residues. With 2 bases removed from V and 1 base from J, the gap between germline ends came to 5 bases. CDR3 sequence: CASSEQGNTEAFF. In DNA, the CDR3 is TGTGCCAGCAGTGAACAGGGGAACACTGAAGCTTTCTTT.

The J gene is TRBJ2-3, the V gene TRBV5-6; 7 bases line up with TRBD2. The germline CDR1 and CDR2 sequences are SGHDT and YYEEEE. The V and J ends lost 3 bases and 0 bases, in that order; junction bases with no gene match: 10. The CDR3 runs 17 residues. CDR3 bases: TGTGCCAGCAGCTCCTTAACTAGCGTTTGGAGCACAGATACGCAGTATTTT. Protein: CASSSLTSVWSTDTQYF. The full variable domain, with the rest looked up from reference TRBV5-6 and TRBJ2-3, is DAGVTQSPTHLIKTRGQQVTLRCSPKSGHDTVSWYQQALGQGPQFIFQYYEEEERQRGNFPDRFSGHQFPNYSSELNVNALLLGDSALYLCASSSLTSVWSTDTQYFGPGTRLTVL.

The chain links TRBV5-1 to TRBJ2-1; 8 bases match TRBD1. The junction had 9 bases not matched to a gene; V was cut back by 4 bases and J by 6 bases. Looked up from germline, CDR1 is SGHRS and CDR2 is YFSETQ. The CDR3 has 15 residues. The CDR3 region has the DNA TGCGCCAGCAGCCTACCCGACAGGGGCAGCAATGAGCAGTTCTTC. Translating gives CASSLPDRGSNEQFF.

This clone was seen just once. Written as DNA, the CDR3 is TGTGCCAGCGGAGCGGCGACAGGGGAAGTCTACGAGCAGTACTTC. Translation gives CASGAATGEVYEQYF. The genes are TRBV6-5 and TRBJ2-7; 8 bases align to TRBD1. This CDR3 contains 15 residues. Germline V lookup: CDR1 MNHEY, CDR2 SVGAGI. After removal of 8 bases from V and 3 bases from J, the junction contained 12 bases not matched to a gene.

This clone was counted only a few times. Other DNA variants within this sample encode the same CDR3. This sequence joins TRBV2 and TRBJ2-2; 9 bases match TRBD2. After removal of 9 bases from V and 6 bases from J, the junction contained 14 bases not matched to a gene. Germline V lookup: CDR1 SNHLY, CDR2 FYNNEI. The CDR3 consists of 16 residues. The CDR3 nucleotides are TGTGCCAGAGCCCGGGGTAGCGCGGGGGGGCCCGGGGAGCTGTTTTTT. Protein sequence: CARARGSAGGPGELFF. The whole variable domain, filled in from reference TRBV2 and TRBJ2-2, reads EPEVTQTPSHQVTQMGQEVILRCVPISNHLYFYWYRQILGQKVEFLVSFYNNEISEKSEIFDDQFSVERPDGSNFTLKIRSTKLEDSAMYFCARARGSAGGPGELFFGEGSRLTVL.

The chain carries TRBV6-6 and TRBJ2-1, with TRBD2 matching 10 bases. V lost 6 bases to trimming and J lost 4 bases; unmatched junction nucleotides: 9. The CDR3 has 16 residues. CDR1 and CDR2 (germline): MNHNY, SVGAGI (reference sequence). CDR3 in amino acids: CASRDLAGVLYNEQFF. The CDR3 DNA reads TGTGCCAGCAGAGACCTAGCGGGGGTACTTTACAATGAGCAGTTCTTC.

V is TRBV12-3 or TRBV12-4 and J is TRBJ1-2, with a weak D call TRBD1 (5 bases). The CDR3 length is 13 residues. The ends were cut back, 4 bases at V and 0 bases at J, with 6 bases in the middle. The CDR3 nucleotides read TGTGCCAGCAGTTCGGACACTAACTATGGCTACACCTTC. Residues: CASSSDTNYGYTF.